This T cell receptor (beta chain) was retrieved from a study of T cell responses to AZD1222 COVID-19 vaccine. Generated by immunoSEQ multiplex PCR, the TCRdb table keeps only in-frame clones and is missing some. The profile shows more than 80,000 clones, approximately 91% of them singletons. J gave up 9 bases and V 2 bases, and 5 bases lay outside the gene matches. Germline V gene lookup returns CDR1 MNHEY and CDR2 SVGAGI. This CDR3 contains 14 residues. This sequence joins TRBV6-5 and TRBJ1-5, with 9 bases matching TRBD1. This receptor was obtained from an adult in good health. Specimen: peripheral blood, collected on day 0 of AZD1222 vaccination. The CDR3 DNA reads as TGTGCCAGCAGTTACGGACAGGGGATTGGGCCCCAGCATTTT. As protein: CASSYGQGIGPQHF.